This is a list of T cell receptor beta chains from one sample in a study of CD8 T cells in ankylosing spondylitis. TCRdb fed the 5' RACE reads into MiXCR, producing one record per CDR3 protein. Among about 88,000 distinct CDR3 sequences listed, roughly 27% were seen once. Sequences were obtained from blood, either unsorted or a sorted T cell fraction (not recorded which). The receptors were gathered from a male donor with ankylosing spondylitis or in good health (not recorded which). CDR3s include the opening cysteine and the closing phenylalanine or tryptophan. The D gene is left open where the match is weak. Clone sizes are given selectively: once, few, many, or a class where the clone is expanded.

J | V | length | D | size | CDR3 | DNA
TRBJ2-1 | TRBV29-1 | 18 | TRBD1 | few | CSALPGQGSWGSYNEQFF | TGCAGCGCCCTTCCGGGACAGGGTTCCTGGGGCTCCTACAATGAGCAGTTCTTC
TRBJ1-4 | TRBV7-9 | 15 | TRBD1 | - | CASSSTDRINEKLFF | TGTGCCAGCAGCTCCACGGACAGGATTAATGAAAAACTGTTTTTT
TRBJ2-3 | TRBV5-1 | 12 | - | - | CASRRGADTQYF | TGCGCCAGCAGAAGAGGAGCAGATACGCAGTATTTT
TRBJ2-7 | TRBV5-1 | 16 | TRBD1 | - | CASSSGTGAGSYEQYF | TGCGCCAGCAGCTCCGGTACAGGGGCAGGGTCCTACGAGCAGTACTTC
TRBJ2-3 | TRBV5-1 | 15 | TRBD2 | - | CASSLAGAISNTHYF | TGCGCCAGCAGTCTAGCGGGAGCGATTTCAAATACGCACTATTTT
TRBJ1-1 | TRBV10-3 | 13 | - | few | CAISEPTGTEAFF | TGTGCCATCAGTGAGCCTACGGGCACTGAAGCTTTCTTT
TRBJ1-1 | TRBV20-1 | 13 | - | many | CSAPRGSNTEAFF | TGCAGTGCCCCTCGAGGATCGAACACTGAAGCTTTCTTT
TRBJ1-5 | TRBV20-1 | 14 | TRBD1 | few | CSARRVTGYQPQHF | TGCAGTGCTAGAAGGGTGACAGGGTATCAGCCCCAGCATTTT
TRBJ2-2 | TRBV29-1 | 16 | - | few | CSVAGGRPSNTGELFF | TGCAGCGTTGCCGGGGGCAGACCATCAAACACCGGGGAGCTGTTTTTT
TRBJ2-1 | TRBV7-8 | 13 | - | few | CASSRTSYNEQFF | TGTGCCAGCAGCCGGACGTCCTACAATGAGCAGTTCTTC
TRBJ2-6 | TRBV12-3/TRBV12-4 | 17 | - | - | CASSFLAGDHGANVLTF | -